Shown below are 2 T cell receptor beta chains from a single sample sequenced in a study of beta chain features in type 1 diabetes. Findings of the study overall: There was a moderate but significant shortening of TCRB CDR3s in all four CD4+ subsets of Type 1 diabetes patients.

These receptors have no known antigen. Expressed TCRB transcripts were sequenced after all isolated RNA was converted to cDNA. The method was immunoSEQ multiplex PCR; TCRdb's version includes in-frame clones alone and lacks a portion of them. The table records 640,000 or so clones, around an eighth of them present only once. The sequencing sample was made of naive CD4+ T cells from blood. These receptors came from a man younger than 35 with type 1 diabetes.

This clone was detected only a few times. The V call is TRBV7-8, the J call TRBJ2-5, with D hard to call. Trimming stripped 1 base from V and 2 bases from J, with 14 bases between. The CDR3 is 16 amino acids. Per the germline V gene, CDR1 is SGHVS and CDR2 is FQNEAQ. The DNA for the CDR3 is TGTGCCAGCAGCTTAGATCTTTGGCAAACACAAGAGACCCAGTACTTC. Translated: CASSLDLWQTQETQYF.

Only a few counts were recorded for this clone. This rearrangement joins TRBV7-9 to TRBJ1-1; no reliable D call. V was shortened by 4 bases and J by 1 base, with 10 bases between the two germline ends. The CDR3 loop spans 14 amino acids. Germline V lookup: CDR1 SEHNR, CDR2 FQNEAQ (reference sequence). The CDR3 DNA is TGTGCCAGCAGCTCCCCCGGAGCGAACACTGAAGCTTTCTTT. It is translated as CASSSPGANTEAFF.